These 6 T cell receptor beta chains came from one sample sequenced in a study of identical twins. TCRdb called the 5' RACE reads again in MiXCR, with one record for every CDR3 protein. The table has more than 650,000 distinct CDR3 sequences, over 5% seen once. Input material: naive T cells sorted from blood. The receptors were gathered from a man younger than 30 in good health.

The chain couples TRBV7-7 to TRBJ1-4; D not resolved. This CDR3 has 13 residues. The V gene lost 1 base and the J gene lost 10 bases, with 10 bases spanning the gap. Germline-derived CDR1 and CDR2 are SSHAT and FNYEAQ (reference sequence). The DNA of the CDR3 is TGTGCCAGCAGCTTAGAACGGACTGGAAAACTGTTTTTT. This sequence encodes CASSLERTGKLFF.

There are a few counts of this clonotype. CDR3 sequence: CASSLEGGSRPYEQYV. The CDR3 DNA sequence: TGCGCCAGCAGCTTGGAGGGCGGGAGTAGGCCCTACGAGCAGTACGTC. The chain uses TRBV5-1 and TRBJ2-7; 7 nucleotides line up with TRBD2. V lost 0 bases and J lost 2; bases outside the gene matches: 8. This CDR3 region has 16 residues. Germline values: CDR1 SGHRS, CDR2 YFSETQ.

The genes are TRBV7-9 and TRBJ2-1; tentatively, D is TRBD1 (6 bases). Germline V gene data show CDR1 as SEHNR and CDR2 as FQNEAQ (reference sequence). The V end lost 7 bases, the J end lost 9 bases, and 16 bases lay between the germline ends. The CDR3 is 13 amino acids. CDR3 in amino acids: CASNPEGVAEQFF. The CDR3, as DNA: TGTGCCAGCAATCCAGAGGGGGTTGCTGAGCAGTTCTTC.

This clonotype has more than one count but fewer than ten. V is TRBV12-5 and J is TRBJ2-1; D is tentatively TRBD1 or TRBD2 (5 bases each). Trimming left V 0 bases short and J 4 bases short, with 16 bases between. CDR1 LGHNT and CDR2 FRNRAP come from the germline V gene. The CDR3 consists of 17 residues. The CDR3 DNA reads as TGTGCTAGTGGTTTGGTTTCCGGGACGGTACCTTACAATGAGCAGTTCTTC. Encoded protein: CASGLVSGTVPYNEQFF.

In its sample, this clonotype was seen many times. This sequence joins TRBV10-3 and TRBJ2-5, with 8 bases fitting TRBD2. The CDR3 totals 14 residues. Germline V lookup: CDR1 ENHRY, CDR2 SYGVKD. V lost 3 bases to trimming and J lost 3 bases; unmatched junction nucleotides: 3. CDR3 coding DNA: TGTGCCATCAGTGACATCGGGAGGGAAGAGACCCAGTACTTC. Its protein product is CAISDIGREETQYF.

This clonotype has only a few counts. This sequence joins TRBV20-1 and TRBJ1-4, with a tentative D call TRBD1 (5 bases). Germline V gene lookup returns CDR1 DFQATT and CDR2 SNEGSKA (reference sequence). This CDR3 spans 15 amino acids. V lost 2 bases to trimming and J lost 8 bases, with 18 bases between them. The CDR3: CSARPRPGSGEKLFF. In DNA form, the CDR3 reads TGCAGTGCTAGACCCCGACCGGGATCAGGGGAAAAACTGTTTTTT.